The source of this TCR beta chain is a study of cytomegalovirus exposure and HLA in healthy donors. Study-level findings and limits: The study listed under 200 cytomegalovirus-associated TCR beta chains.

Trimming took 3 bases from V and 2 from J, leaving 7 bases between them. CDR1 is LNHDA, CDR2 SQIVND, per germline (reference sequence). The CDR3 has 13 amino acids. 60 Vbeta and 13 Jbeta primers were used in PCR. The method was immunoSEQ multiplex PCR; TCRdb's version includes in-frame clones alone and lacks a portion of them. The data contain about 97,000 clones, 60% to 80% of them singletons. Notes on this clone: The target antigen is unknown.

The rearrangement joins TRBV19 to TRBJ1-2, with D possibly being TRBD1 (5 bases). The specimen was PBMCs. This TCR was recovered from a male donor in good health and CMV-seropositive. CDR3 sequence reads: CASSIPGNYGYTF. For the CDR3, the DNA is TGTGCCAGTAGTATCCCAGGGAACTATGGCTACACCTTC.